The TCR beta chain described here comes from a study of T-cell reconstitution after alpha-beta-depleted transplantation in children. General observations from the study: Two months or so post-transplant, alpha-beta T cells reportedly derived from several hundred expanded graft clones. One year after transplant, T-cell counts and diversity came mostly from newly produced T cells. Surviving recipient T cells and thymic progenitors underlay high day-60 TCRbeta diversity in some patients.

The authors prepared the TCRbeta library with unique molecular identifiers. From the PCR reads, TCRdb called clonotypes with MiXCR, one entry per CDR3 protein. This sample has approximately 500,000 distinct CDR3 sequences, with over 9.5% found just once. This clonotype appeared many times. The antigen remains undetermined. V lost 0 bases to trimming and J lost 6 bases; unmatched junction nucleotides: 10. This CDR3 spans 16 amino acids. The germline V gene has CDR1 DFQATT and CDR2 SNEGSKA (reference sequence). The clonotype originates from a child aged 2 to 10 with inherited bone marrow failure, due to receive a stem cell transplant. The specimen was PBMCs, collected before TCRalphabeta/CD19-depleted stem cell transplant. The chain has TRBV20-1 and TRBJ1-2, with 10 bases identical to TRBD1. The CDR3 region is CSARDPTTGGGDGYTF. For the CDR3, the DNA is TGCAGTGCTAGAGATCCGACGACAGGGGGCGGGGATGGCTACACCTTC.